A selection of T cell receptor beta chains follows, all from one sample in a study of molecular identifiers for immune sequencing clone quantification. TCRdb used MiXCR to reprocess the PCR reads, holding one entry per CDR3 protein. This sample has over 100,000 distinct CDR3 sequences, with 30% to 45% found just once. The sequencing sample was made of naive CD8+ T cells from blood, with Jurkat cell RNA spiked in. The receptor source for this set is a human donor in good health. Some libraries in this study had Jurkat cell RNA spiked in. CDR3s include the opening cysteine and the closing phenylalanine or tryptophan.

TRBV4-2	TRBJ2-7	CASSQEWAPVAYEQYF
TRBV29-1	TRBJ2-3	CSVVTGEGTDTQYF
TRBV13	TRBJ2-6	CASSPNRYSGANVLTF
TRBV9	TRBJ2-1	CASSPSGNEQFF
TRBV6-2/TRBV6-3	TRBJ2-7	CASSSKTSGTYEQYF
TRBV6-2/TRBV6-3	TRBJ1-5	CASSQTRDLIYQPQHF
TRBV5-1	TRBJ2-5	CASSLSQGIQETQYF
TRBV28	TRBJ2-4	CASSLAGVGNIQYF
TRBV29-1	TRBJ2-5	CSVAGGETLNF
TRBV6-2/TRBV6-3	TRBJ2-5	CASSYGPEEPQYF
TRBV2	TRBJ2-1	CASTVLAGNNEQFF
TRBV2	TRBJ2-5	CASSEAGLLGAVETQYF
TRBV10-1	TRBJ2-7	CASGQSTYEQYF
TRBV19	TRBJ2-1	CASSPGRSYDEQFF
TRBV2	TRBJ1-5	CASSEEGLRQPQHF
TRBV12-3/TRBV12-4	TRBJ2-1	CASRSPLAEYNEQFF
TRBV28	TRBJ1-5	CASSPQPFSPQHF
TRBV11-3	TRBJ2-1	CASSLARANEQFF
TRBV7-2	TRBJ1-1	CASSLGTNLNTEAFF
TRBV15	TRBJ2-7	CATSRDRWTLGNEQYF
TRBV27	TRBJ1-1	CASSLINLPNTEACF
TRBV12-3/TRBV12-4	TRBJ2-5	CASRAGGRETQYF